A single sample gave rise to the 28 T cell receptor beta chains below, sequenced in a study of cytomegalovirus exposure and HLA in healthy donors (TCRdb year 2017). The receptor library was made with the immunoSEQ multiplex PCR assay. The multiplex PCR relied on a mix of 60 forward primers for TCR Vbeta segments and 13 reverse primers for TCR Jbeta segments. The table comes from immuneACCESS by way of TCRdb, which keeps in-frame sequences with V and J called. Part of the clones is missing from these tables; in studies checked, under half for an unresolved V gene and the rest for unknown reasons. For this sample there are 150,000 to 200,000 clones; 85% appear just once. Of the sample, 2% to 3% falls within the top ten clones. The specimen sequenced was PBMCs. The receptors shown here come from a man younger than 45 in good health and CMV-seropositive.

The rearrangement uses TRBV6-6 and TRBJ2-7, with 8 positions matching TRBD2. The germline V gene has CDR1 MNHNY and CDR2 SVGAGI (reference sequence). This CDR3 comprises 15 residues. The J segment lost 7 bases and the V segment lost 4 bases, leaving 12 bases of the junction unmatched. The DNA for the CDR3 is TGTGCCAGCAGTTCCCTTAGCGGGGCTCCTGGGGAGCAGTACTTC. Translating gives CASSSLSGAPGEQYF.

The rearrangement links TRBV6-5 to TRBJ1-1, with 7 bases fitting TRBD1. The CDR3 has 15 amino acids. CDR1 MNHEY and CDR2 SVGAGI come from the germline V gene. The J segment lost 1 base and the V segment lost 2 bases, leaving 4 bases of the junction unmatched. The CDR3 DNA follows: TGTGCCAGCAGTTACCTGGGACAGACGAACACTGAAGCTTTCTTT. It translates to CASSYLGQTNTEAFF.

The chain is built from TRBV7-2 and TRBJ2-7, with 9 bases identical to TRBD2. Trimming removed 5 bases from V and 2 bases from J; junction bases left unmatched: 4. This CDR3 contains 14 residues. CDR1 SGHTA and CDR2 FQGNSA come from the germline V gene. CDR3 nucleotide sequence: TGTGCCAGCAGCCAGACTAGCGGACCCTACGAGCAGTACGTC. Its translation: CASSQTSGPYEQYV.

V and J are TRBV7-8 and TRBJ2-5, with TRBD1 matching 11 bases. J lost 5 bases, V lost 0 bases, and 5 bases had no gene match. The CDR3 totals 16 residues. Looked up from germline, CDR1 is SGHVS and CDR2 is FQNEAQ. CDR3 sequence (DNA): TGTGCCAGCAGCTTAGCGAGGACAGGGGGCCGCGAGACCCAGTACTTC. Translation: CASSLARTGGRETQYF.

This clone was found a few times. The J gene is TRBJ2-2, the V gene TRBV5-1; D possibly corresponds to TRBD1 (6 bases). V lost 3 bases, J lost 0 bases, and 9 bases lay in between. The CDR3 is 15 amino acids. CDR1 and CDR2 from the germline V gene are SGHRS and YFSETQ. The CDR3 nucleotides read TGCGCCAGCAGCTCCGGACAGACGAACACCGGGGAGCTGTTTTTT. Translation: CASSSGQTNTGELFF.

This clone occurred once. The chain is built from TRBV4-3 and TRBJ1-2; possible D gene TRBD1, 5 bases. The CDR3 has 15 amino acids. The germline gives CDR1 LGHNA, CDR2 YSLEER. The germline V and J ends were trimmed by 0 bases and 5 bases, with 13 bases remaining between them. CDR3 region: CASSQDMAGPYGYTF. The CDR3 DNA sequence: TGCGCCAGCAGCCAAGATATGGCGGGGCCATATGGCTACACCTTC.

This CDR3 reads CASSFREGHYNEQFF. The CDR3 DNA follows: TGCGCCAGCAGCTTCAGGGAGGGCCACTACAATGAGCAGTTCTTC. This chain joins TRBV5-1 and TRBJ2-1; 7 bases agree with TRBD2. CDR3 length: 15 amino acids. V lost 2 bases and J lost 3; bases outside the gene matches: 5. Germline V lookup: CDR1 SGHRS, CDR2 YFSETQ.

The chain recombines TRBV7-2 with TRBJ2-7, with D possibly TRBD2 on 6 matching bases. This CDR3 comprises 17 residues. Trimming stripped 5 bases from V and 0 bases from J, with 20 bases between. CDR1 SGHTA and CDR2 FQGNSA come from the germline V gene. The CDR3 reads CASSGLGPAGYSYEQYF. CDR3 nucleotide sequence: TGTGCCAGCAGCGGATTAGGTCCAGCGGGCTACTCCTACGAGCAGTACTTC.

The chain is built from TRBV11-3 and TRBJ2-7, with D maybe TRBD2 (5 bases). Germline values: CDR1 SGHNT, CDR2 YENEEA. This CDR3 is built from 15 residues. Between the trimmed V and J ends, which lost 3 bases and 2 bases, there was a span of 14 bases. The CDR3 reads CASSLDLARTYEQYF. The CDR3, as DNA: TGTGCCAGCAGCTTGGATTTAGCGAGGACCTACGAGCAGTACTTC.

This clone came up once. The chain recombines TRBV5-6 with TRBJ1-2; TRBD1 might be the D (5 bases). The CDR3 covers 15 residues. The germline CDR1 and CDR2 sequences are SGHDT and YYEEEE. V lost 2 bases and J 0 bases, leaving 11 bases between the germline ends. This chain's CDR3 is CASSLGHRANYGYTF. The CDR3, as DNA: TGTGCCAGCAGCTTAGGACATCGAGCTAACTATGGCTACACCTTC.

The sample holds one count of this clone. The chain is built from TRBV5-4 and TRBJ2-3; 13 nucleotides line up with TRBD2. CDR3 length equals 17 residues. V dropped 4 bases and J dropped 1; count of bases not matched to a gene: 6. Germline-derived CDR1 and CDR2 are SGHNT and YYREEE (reference sequence). The CDR3 bases are TGTGCCAGCAGCCGATCCGGGACTAGCGGGGGCACAGATACGCAGTATTTT. Its translation: CASSRSGTSGGTDTQYF.

The rearrangement links TRBV7-2 to TRBJ1-2; no reliable D call. CDR1 is SGHTA, CDR2 FQGNSA, per germline. The CDR3 contains 14 residues. Trimming stripped 5 bases from V and 2 bases from J, with 12 bases between. The CDR3 protein is CASSPRTGNYGYTF. The CDR3 DNA reads as TGTGCCAGCAGCCCGCGGACGGGGAACTATGGCTACACCTTC.

A remark on this clone: The same CDR3 can be traced to other DNA sequences in this sample. V gene TRBV5-4 combines with J gene TRBJ2-3; 12 nucleotides align to TRBD2. Looked up from germline, CDR1 is SGHNT and CDR2 is YYREEE (reference sequence). This CDR3 spans 15 amino acids. V dropped 4 bases and J dropped 3; count of bases not matched to a gene: 3. This CDR3 is CASSPGLAGTDTQYF. CDR3 DNA sequence: TGTGCCAGCAGCCCTGGACTAGCGGGGACAGATACGCAGTATTTT.

The genes are TRBV5-1 and TRBJ2-2; no clear D gene. The CDR3 has 13 residues. CDR1 is SGHRS, CDR2 YFSETQ, per germline. V was shortened by 4 bases and J by 4 bases, with 8 bases between the two germline ends. CDR3 sequence: CASSPTGTGELFF. Here the CDR3 DNA reads TGCGCCAGCAGCCCGACGGGCACCGGGGAGCTGTTTTTT.

CDR3 bases: TGTGCCAGCACGCAGTATTGGTATAATTCACCCCTCCACTTT. The encoded protein is CASTQYWYNSPLHF. The V call is TRBV6-5, the J call TRBJ1-6; D is unclear. CDR1 MNHEY and CDR2 SVGAGI come from the germline V gene. The CDR3 runs to 14 residues. Trimming pared 7 bases from V and 4 bases from J, leaving 11 bases between.

The chain combines TRBV2 with TRBJ2-3, with a possible D match to TRBD1 (7 bases). Germline V CDR1 and CDR2: SNHLY, FYNNEI. This CDR3 has 19 residues. Trimming cost V 5 bases and J 5 bases, with 29 bases left between them. CDR3: CASSLPETEGAGRGDTQYF. The CDR3 DNA is TGTGCCAGCAGTCTTCCCGAGACGGAGGGGGCAGGGCGAGGAGATACGCAGTATTTT.

The chain recombines TRBV2 with TRBJ2-1; a weak D match, TRBD2 (5 bases). The V end lost 10 bases, the J end lost 7 bases, and 17 bases lay between the germline ends. Germline-derived CDR1 and CDR2 are SNHLY and FYNNEI. The CDR3 is 13 residues long. The CDR3 is CATAISRVNEQFF. CDR3 DNA sequence: TGTGCCACCGCTATCTCGAGGGTTAATGAGCAGTTCTTC.

Comments on this clone: Other DNA sequences in the sample encode the same CDR3. The chain couples TRBV27 to TRBJ2-5, with a tentative D call TRBD1 (5 bases). CDR3 length equals 13 residues. Trimming pared 0 bases from V and 5 bases from J, leaving 7 bases between. The germline gives CDR1 MNHEY, CDR2 SMNVEV (reference sequence). The CDR3 is CASSLSRVETQYF. For the CDR3, the DNA is TGTGCCAGCAGTTTATCCAGGGTCGAGACCCAGTACTTC.

The V and J genes are TRBV4-3 and TRBJ2-3, with TRBD2 identical over 13 bases. Germline lookup yields CDR1 LGHNA and CDR2 YSLEER. The CDR3 is made up of 18 amino acids. The J segment lost 3 bases and the V segment lost 2 bases, leaving 8 bases of the junction unmatched. CDR3 in DNA: TGCGCCAGCAGCCAACGGACTAGCGGGAGTTATGGAACAGATACGCAGTATTTT. This gives the protein CASSQRTSGSYGTDTQYF.

V and J are TRBV5-6 and TRBJ1-3; possible D gene TRBD1, 6 bases. CDR1 is SGHDT and CDR2 is YYEEEE in the germline V gene. The CDR3 is 17 amino acids. The V end lost 0 bases, the J end lost 2 bases, and 15 bases lay between the germline ends. The CDR3, as DNA: TGTGCCAGCAGCTTGGATATGGAGCGGGGGCCTGGAAACACCATATATTTT. Protein product: CASSLDMERGPGNTIYF. The full variable domain, completed using reference TRBV5-6 and TRBJ1-3, is DAGVTQSPTHLIKTRGQQVTLRCSPKSGHDTVSWYQQALGQGPQFIFQYYEEEERQRGNFPDRFSGHQFPNYSSELNVNALLLGDSALYLCASSLDMERGPGNTIYFGEGSWLTVV.

This chain joins TRBV19 and TRBJ2-3, with a possible D match to TRBD2 (6 bases). The CDR3 sequence is 15 residues long. V was cut by 6 bases and J by 2 bases, with 15 bases left in between. The V gene's germline CDR1 is LNHDA and CDR2 SQIVND (reference sequence). CDR3 sequence: CASRRSGFLTDTQYF. Written as DNA, the CDR3 is TGTGCCAGTAGAAGAAGCGGGTTCCTCACAGATACGCAGTATTTT.

In this sample, this clone turned up once. The rearrangement uses TRBV7-2 and TRBJ2-7; no clear D. V dropped 1 base and J dropped 1 base, with 14 bases sitting between them. The CDR3 has 16 amino acids. The germline V gene encodes CDR1 SGHTA and CDR2 FQGNSA. The CDR3 region is CASSLGGQPFSYEQYF. In nucleotides, the CDR3 is TGTGCCAGCAGCTTAGGTGGGCAGCCTTTTTCCTACGAGCAGTACTTC.

This clone was seen more than once but under ten times. V and J are TRBV7-6 and TRBJ2-1; D gene uncertain. Germline V gives CDR1 SGHVS, CDR2 FNYEAQ. Trimming pared 5 bases from V and 6 bases from J, leaving 8 bases between. The CDR3 has 12 amino acids. DNA of the CDR3: TGTGCCAGCAGCCCCTCAGGCAATGAGCAGTTCTTC. Translated: CASSPSGNEQFF.

This chain links TRBV6-5 with TRBJ1-1, with D perhaps matching TRBD1 (5 bases). V gave up 8 bases and J gave up 7 bases, with 8 bases separating them. This CDR3 has 10 residues. Looked up from germline, CDR1 is MNHEY and CDR2 is SVGAGI. This chain's CDR3 is CASWRGEAFF. CDR3 nucleotides: TGTGCCAGCTGGAGGGGTGAAGCTTTCTTT.

This clone appeared a few times. The chain uses TRBV7-3 and TRBJ2-1; weak D call: TRBD2 (6 bases). The V end was cut by 5 bases, the J end by 8 bases, with 13 bases between. There are 13 residues in the CDR3. Germline loops: CDR1 SGHTA, CDR2 FQGTGA. This CDR3 is CASSVTRADEQFF. CDR3 bases: TGTGCCAGCAGCGTGACTAGGGCCGATGAGCAGTTCTTC.

The rearrangement uses TRBV7-8 and TRBJ2-3; D is perhaps TRBD2 (6 bases). The CDR3 runs 16 residues. Germline values: CDR1 SGHVS, CDR2 FQNEAQ. The germline V and J ends were trimmed by 1 base and 2 bases, with 13 bases remaining between them. CDR3 DNA sequence: TGTGCCAGCAGCTTAGATCTGGCGGGGTACACAGATACGCAGTATTTT. Protein: CASSLDLAGYTDTQYF.

The genes are TRBV11-3 and TRBJ1-5, with 10 bases lining up with TRBD1. Germline CDR1 reads SGHNT; CDR2 reads YENEEA. Trimming cost V 5 bases and J 4 bases; bases outside gene matches: 2. CDR3 length: 14 amino acids. CDR3 sequence: CASSRTGGNQPQHF. CDR3 sequence (DNA): TGTGCCAGCAGCCGGACAGGGGGAAATCAGCCCCAGCATTTT.

The chain recombines TRBV6-5 with TRBJ2-7; 8 nucleotides match TRBD2. The CDR3 has 16 amino acids. V shed 1 base, J shed 6 bases, and the junction held 11 bases outside the gene matches. Germline loops: CDR1 MNHEY, CDR2 SVGAGI. The CDR3 loop is CASSYFFGGGMFEQYF. The CDR3 nucleotides are TGTGCCAGCAGTTACTTCTTCGGCGGGGGGATGTTCGAGCAGTACTTC.